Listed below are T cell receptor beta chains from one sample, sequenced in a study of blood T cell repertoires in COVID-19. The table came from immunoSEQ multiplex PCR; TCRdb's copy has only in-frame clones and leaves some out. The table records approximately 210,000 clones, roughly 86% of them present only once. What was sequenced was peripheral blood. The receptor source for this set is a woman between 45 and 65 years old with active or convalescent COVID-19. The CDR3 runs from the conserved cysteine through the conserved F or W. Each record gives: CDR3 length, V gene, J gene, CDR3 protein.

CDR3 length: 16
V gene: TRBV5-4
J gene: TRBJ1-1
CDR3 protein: CASSRGTGGLHTEAFF

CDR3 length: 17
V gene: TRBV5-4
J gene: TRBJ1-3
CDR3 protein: CASSRPGRGNSGNTIYF

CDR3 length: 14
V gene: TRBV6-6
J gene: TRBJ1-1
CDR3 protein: CASNKQGVGSEAFF

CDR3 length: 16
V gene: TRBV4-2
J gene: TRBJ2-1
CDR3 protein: CASSQDNSGGYNEQFF

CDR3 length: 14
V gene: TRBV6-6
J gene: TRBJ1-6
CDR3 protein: CASRRGTDPSPLHF

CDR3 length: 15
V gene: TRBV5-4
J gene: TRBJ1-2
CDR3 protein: CASSLGQTGSYGYTF

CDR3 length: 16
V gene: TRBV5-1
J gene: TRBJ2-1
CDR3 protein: CASSSTSGGARNEQFF

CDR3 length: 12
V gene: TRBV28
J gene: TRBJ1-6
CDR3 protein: CASGQPNSPLHF

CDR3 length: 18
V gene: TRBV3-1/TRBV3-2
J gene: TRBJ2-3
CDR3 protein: CASWGGGRVVWGTDTQYF

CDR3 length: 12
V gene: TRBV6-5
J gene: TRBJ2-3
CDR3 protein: CASSPGRDTQYF

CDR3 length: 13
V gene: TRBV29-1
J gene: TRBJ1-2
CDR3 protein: CSAVDRDHYGYTF

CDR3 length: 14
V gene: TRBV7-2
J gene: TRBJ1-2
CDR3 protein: CASSLDSGGRGYTF

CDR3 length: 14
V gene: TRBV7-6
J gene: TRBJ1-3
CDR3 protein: CASSLGGQVNTIYF

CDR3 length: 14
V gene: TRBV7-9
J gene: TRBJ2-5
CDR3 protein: CASRGGGAKETQYF

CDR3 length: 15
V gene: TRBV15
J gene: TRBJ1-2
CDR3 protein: CATSRDLRGAGGYTF

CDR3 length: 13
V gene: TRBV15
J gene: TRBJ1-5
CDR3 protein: CATSPVPGQPQHF

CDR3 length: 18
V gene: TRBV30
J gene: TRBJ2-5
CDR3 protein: CAWSPPGAGGPGGETQYF

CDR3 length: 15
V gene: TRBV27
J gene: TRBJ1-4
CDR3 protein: CASSSHPPGNEKLFF

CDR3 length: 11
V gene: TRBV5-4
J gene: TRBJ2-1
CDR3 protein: CASSLADEQFF

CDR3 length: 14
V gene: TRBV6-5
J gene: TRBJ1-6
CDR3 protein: CASSYSNRPPPLHF

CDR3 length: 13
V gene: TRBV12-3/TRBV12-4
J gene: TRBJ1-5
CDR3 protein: CASSLASYQPQHF

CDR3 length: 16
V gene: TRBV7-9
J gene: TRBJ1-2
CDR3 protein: CASSFRQGWGGYGYTF